These 23 T cell receptor beta chains came from one sample sequenced in a study of blood T cell repertoires in COVID-19. Sequencing used immunoSEQ multiplex PCR; TCRdb keeps in-frame clones, though not all of them. The sample holds more than 350,000 clones, over 75% seen once. Sequences were obtained from PBMCs or T cells enriched from blood (not recorded which). The receptors stem from a man in his late teens or twenties who had recovered from COVID-19.

The chain combines TRBV3-1 (or the pseudogene TRBV3-2) with TRBJ1-1; a weak D match, TRBD1 (6 bases). This CDR3 has 11 residues. Between the trimmed V and J ends, which lost 7 bases and 8 bases, there was a span of 11 bases. Germline-derived CDR1 and CDR2 are LGHDT and YNNKEL (reference sequence). This CDR3 reads CASTSGTEAFF. CDR3 in DNA: TGTGCCAGCACCTCGGGGACAGAAGCTTTCTTT.

The chain joins TRBV28 to TRBJ1-1, with 7 bases aligning to TRBD1. There are 15 residues in the CDR3. Per germline, CDR1 MDHEN and CDR2 SYDVKM. J was trimmed by 6 bases and V by 5 bases; bases with no gene match: 12. The DNA for the CDR3 is TGTGCCAGCAGTCCCAATGACAGGGTGGTCGCTGAAGCTTTCTTT. Its translation: CASSPNDRVVAEAFF.

The chain is built from TRBV9 and TRBJ2-5, with D perhaps TRBD2 (5 bases). The CDR3 has 14 amino acids. Trimming pared 1 base from V and 4 bases from J, leaving 11 bases between. The germline V gene encodes CDR1 SGDLS and CDR2 YYNGEE. CDR3 residues: CASSVIGGLETQYF. Here the CDR3 DNA reads TGTGCCAGCAGCGTAATTGGCGGACTAGAGACCCAGTACTTC.

The chain recombines TRBV14 with TRBJ1-2; possible D gene TRBD1, 6 bases. This CDR3 has 15 residues. CDR1 is SGHDN, CDR2 FVKESK, per germline. Trimming took off 1 base at V and 4 bases at J, with 13 bases between the two ends. CDR3 DNA: TGTGCCAGCAGCCAAGGCATGGACAGTTTCTATGGCTACACCTTC. Translation: CASSQGMDSFYGYTF.

The chain links TRBV23-1 to TRBJ1-1, with TRBD1 identical over 7 bases. TRBV23-1 is assigned to the ORF class and has an uncertain function. The V and J ends lost 8 bases and 1 base, in that order; junction bases with no gene match: 13. The CDR3 loop spans 16 amino acids. CDR3 sequence: CASQRDGTAENTEAFF. CDR3 DNA sequence: TGCGCCAGCCAACGGGACGGGACAGCGGAGAACACTGAAGCTTTCTTT.

This clone appeared once. The rearrangement uses TRBV3-1 (or the pseudogene TRBV3-2) and TRBJ1-1; maybe TRBD1 (5 bases). Trimming removed 7 bases from V and 0 bases from J, with 18 bases in between. The CDR3 consists of 16 residues. Germline-derived CDR1 and CDR2 are LGHDT and YNNKEL (reference sequence). The CDR3 DNA reads TGTGCCAGCACTCGACGGACGACAGAGATGAACACTGAAGCTTTCTTT. Translating gives CASTRRTTEMNTEAFF.

V and J are TRBV4-1 and TRBJ1-2; weak D call: TRBD1 (6 bases). From germline, CDR1 is MGHRA and CDR2 YSYEKL. The CDR3 sequence is 15 residues long. Trimming cost V 2 bases and J 4 bases, with 14 bases left between them. CDR3 coding DNA: TGCGCCAGCAGCCAACTAACAGGGCGTGCCTATGGCTACACCTTC. This sequence encodes CASSQLTGRAYGYTF.

This chain connects TRBV2 to TRBJ2-7, with 12 bases identical to TRBD2. V lost 4 bases to trimming and J lost 7 bases; unmatched junction nucleotides: 8. Germline CDR1 and CDR2: SNHLY and FYNNEI. The CDR3 extends over 15 amino acids. The CDR3 protein is CASSGTSGASGEQYF. In nucleotides, the CDR3 is TGTGCCAGCAGTGGGACTAGCGGGGCTTCTGGGGAGCAGTACTTC.

The rearrangement uses TRBV6-5 and TRBJ1-2; weak D call: TRBD1 (6 bases). Germline V lookup: CDR1 MNHEY, CDR2 SVGAGI. The V gene lost 3 bases and the J gene lost 8 bases, with 13 bases spanning the gap. The CDR3 length is 13 residues. CDR3 DNA sequence: TGTGCCAGCAGTTATTTGGACAGAGAAGGCTACACCTTC. It yields the protein CASSYLDREGYTF.

V gene TRBV5-6 combines with J gene TRBJ2-4; 7 nucleotides line up with TRBD1. Per the germline V gene, CDR1 is SGHDT and CDR2 is YYEEEE. V lost 1 base and J lost 1; bases outside the gene matches: 14. The CDR3 sequence is 19 residues long. The CDR3 DNA is TGTGCCAGCAGCTTGACAGGGGATGGCTCGTTTACGGCCAAAAACATTCAGTACTTC. The encoded protein is CASSLTGDGSFTAKNIQYF.

J is TRBJ2-2 and V is TRBV18; possible D gene TRBD2, 5 bases. CDR3 length: 12 residues. Trimming took 4 bases from V and 7 from J, leaving 7 bases between them. Per the germline V gene, CDR1 is KGHSH and CDR2 is LQKENI. The CDR3 bases are TGTGCCAGCTCACTACTAGGCGGGGAGCTGTTTTTT. This sequence encodes CASSLLGGELFF. Variable domain in full (rest from reference TRBV18 and TRBJ2-2): NAGVMQNPRHLVRRRGQEARLRCSPMKGHSHVYWYRQLPEEGLKFMVYLQKENIIDESGMPKERFSAEFPKEGPSILRIQQVVRGDSAAYFCASSLLGGELFFGEGSRLTVL.

The rearrangement links TRBV7-2 to TRBJ1-5; weak D call: TRBD1 (5 bases). The CDR3 sequence is 14 residues long. CDR1 and CDR2 (germline): SGHTA, FQGNSA. V was pared by 1 base and J by 5 bases, with 9 bases between. Written as DNA, the CDR3 is TGTGCCAGCAGCTTAGTCGGAGGGGATCAGCCCCAGCATTTT. Its translation: CASSLVGGDQPQHF.

The genes are TRBV5-1 and TRBJ2-5; D is uncertain. The length of the CDR3 is 14 residues. Per germline, CDR1 SGHRS and CDR2 YFSETQ. Trimming removed 0 bases at V and 1 base at J, with 7 bases between. This CDR3 reads CASSLGQFQETQYF. The DNA of the CDR3 is TGCGCCAGCAGCTTGGGGCAGTTCCAAGAGACCCAGTACTTC.

The chain is built from TRBV6-1 and TRBJ2-3; tentatively, D is TRBD1 (5 bases). V lost 2 bases, J lost 3 bases, and 9 bases lay in between. The length of the CDR3 is 14 residues. CDR1 and CDR2 from the germline V gene are MNHNS and SASEGT. The CDR3 sequence: CASSEIPGTDTQYF. The CDR3, as DNA: TGTGCCAGCAGTGAAATCCCAGGGACAGATACGCAGTATTTT.

The gene calls are TRBV7-9 and TRBJ2-2; maybe TRBD1 (5 bases). Germline V gene sequence: CDR1 SEHNR, CDR2 FQNEAQ (reference sequence). Trimming removed 3 bases from V and 1 base from J, with 6 bases in between. The CDR3 totals 14 residues. This CDR3 is CASSFGQNTGELFF. The CDR3 region has the DNA TGTGCCAGCAGCTTCGGACAGAACACCGGGGAGCTGTTTTTT.

The CDR3 loop is CASSQVREDEQYF. The CDR3 nucleotides read TGCGCCAGCAGCCAAGTTCGGGAAGACGAGCAGTACTTC. This sequence joins TRBV4-1 and TRBJ2-7, with TRBD2 as a possible D gene (5 bases). This CDR3 is built from 13 residues. V was cut by 1 base and J by 5 bases, with 9 bases left in between. Germline CDR1 reads MGHRA; CDR2 reads YSYEKL.

J is TRBJ2-2 and V is TRBV13; the D gene is possibly TRBD1 (5 bases). Trimming took off 4 bases at V and 1 base at J, with 10 bases between the two ends. The CDR3 runs to 15 residues. CDR1 and CDR2 from the germline V gene are PRHDT and FYEKMQ (reference sequence). This chain's CDR3 is CASSWVTGNTGELFF. The CDR3 DNA follows: TGTGCCAGCAGCTGGGTTACAGGGAACACCGGGGAGCTGTTTTTT.

This clone showed up just a few times. The J gene is TRBJ1-2, the V gene TRBV19, with D hard to call. Germline values: CDR1 LNHDA, CDR2 SQIVND (reference sequence). With 3 bases removed from V and 2 bases from J, the gap between germline ends came to 13 bases. This CDR3 has 15 amino acids. The CDR3 DNA sequence: TGTGCCAGTAGTATTTTGGACCGACTAAACTATGGCTACACCTTC. Encoded protein: CASSILDRLNYGYTF. The full variable domain, with the rest looked up from reference TRBV19 and TRBJ1-2, is DGGITQSPKYLFRKEGQNVTLSCEQNLNHDAMYWYRQDPGQGLRLIYYSQIVNDFQKGDIAEGYSVSREKKESFPLTVTSAQKNPTAFYLCASSILDRLNYGYTFGSGTRLTVV.

This clone was seen only once. The V and J genes are TRBV12-3 or TRBV12-4 and TRBJ2-3, with D uncertain. V lost 3 bases, J lost 6 bases, and 7 bases lay in between. CDR3 length: 12 residues. The CDR3 DNA follows: TGTGCCAGCAGTTTGGAGAGCGATACGCAGTATTTT. It yields the protein CASSLESDTQYF.

This clone was recorded only once. The rearrangement uses TRBV7-2 and TRBJ1-5, with D possibly TRBD1 on 5 matching bases. Germline V gene data show CDR1 as SGHTA and CDR2 as FQGNSA. The CDR3 runs to 15 residues. Trimming stripped 1 base from V and 4 bases from J, with 11 bases between. The CDR3 sequence: CASSLGGRSNQPQHF. DNA for the CDR3: TGTGCCAGCAGCTTAGGGGGCCGGTCGAATCAGCCCCAGCATTTT.

V usage is TRBV18 and J usage is TRBJ1-1; 7 bases agree with TRBD1. The CDR3 totals 15 residues. Unmatched junction bases numbered 6, after V lost 4 bases and J lost 1 base. Germline assignment: CDR1 KGHSH and CDR2 LQKENI. The CDR3, as DNA: TGTGCCAGCTCACTAGAACAGGGGAAGAACACTGAAGCTTTCTTT. This sequence encodes CASSLEQGKNTEAFF.

The chain is built from TRBV5-1 and TRBJ1-1; D gene uncertain. There are 14 residues in the CDR3. Between the trimmed V and J ends, which lost 0 bases and 1 base, there was a span of 7 bases. Germline V lookup: CDR1 SGHRS, CDR2 YFSETQ. CDR3 coding DNA: TGCGCCAGCAGCTTGGACAGCACGAACACTGAAGCTTTCTTT. Its translation: CASSLDSTNTEAFF.

This clone occurred a few times. V gene TRBV24-1 combines with J gene TRBJ2-3; perhaps TRBD2 as D (6 bases). CDR1 and CDR2 (germline): KGHDR, SFDVKD. The CDR3 is 19 residues long. V lost 4 bases to trimming and J lost 1 base, with 23 bases between them. The CDR3 region is CATSDPSRGIAYGTDTQYF. CDR3 DNA sequence: TGTGCCACCAGTGACCCCTCTCGCGGGATAGCGTACGGCACAGATACGCAGTATTTT.